This is a list of T cell receptor beta chains from one sample in a study of blood T cell repertoires in COVID-19. The data were produced by immunoSEQ multiplex PCR, yet TCRdb's version contains in-frame clones alone and is incomplete. The repertoire consists of just under 30,000 clones, with nearly 90% occurring once and the leading ten covering approximately 9.8%. The sequenced material came from peripheral blood. These receptor sequences come from a human donor in a cohort sampled during active COVID-19. CDR3s include the opening cysteine and the closing phenylalanine or tryptophan. Fields, in order: CDR3 protein, V gene, J gene, clone size. Size values are once, few and many counts, or a class for expanded clones, and some rows have none.

CASSLAASGPYEQYF,TRBV5-4,TRBJ2-7,once
CASSLEGRTEAFF,TRBV7-2,TRBJ1-1,-
CASSPKAGVNTEAFF,TRBV18,TRBJ1-1,once
CASSLGQASSEQYF,TRBV5-1,TRBJ2-7,-
CASSYPSGRFSVNSPLHF,TRBV6-2/TRBV6-3,TRBJ1-6,-
CASSPIASGTEQFF,TRBV4-3,TRBJ2-1,few
CASSPGEGGFNEKLFF,TRBV4-3,TRBJ1-4,-
CASSQGVGGTLDEQFF,TRBV4-2,TRBJ2-1,-
CASSRALSRYEQYF,TRBV7-9,TRBJ2-7,-
CASSLEFGPAGEVYEQYF,TRBV7-2,TRBJ2-7,-
CASSEATGGKAYGYTF,TRBV6-1,TRBJ1-2,-
CASSLGGQMNTEAFF,TRBV5-1,TRBJ1-1,-
CATSRASGRVAYEQYF,TRBV15,TRBJ2-7,-
CASSLGVGLTYEQYF,TRBV7-6,TRBJ2-7,few
CAILSRRGGRNEQFF,TRBV10-3,TRBJ2-1,-
CASSPGRGGGNEQFF,TRBV11-2,TRBJ2-1,-
CASSPGQGKQYF,TRBV19,TRBJ2-7,few
CASSQDPGGGGGYTF,TRBV3-1/TRBV3-2,TRBJ1-2,-
CASSLGTAEGTEAFF,TRBV4-3,TRBJ1-1,-
CASSLRILNRGRGETQYF,TRBV5-5,TRBJ2-5,-
CATSDPRDFNYGYTF,TRBV24-1,TRBJ1-2,few
CASSAPAGETQYF,TRBV9,TRBJ2-5,-
CSASRGSEQYF,TRBV20-1,TRBJ2-7,once
CASSTETSNSPLHF,TRBV19,TRBJ1-6,-
CASSQPDRGNNQPQHF,TRBV4-1,TRBJ1-5,-
CASSLASPPKNTEAFF,TRBV11-3,TRBJ1-1,-
CAISESPRDEQFF,TRBV10-3,TRBJ2-1,-
CASSLAGGLGETQYF,TRBV27,TRBJ2-5,-
CASSTGDQETQYF,TRBV12-3/TRBV12-4,TRBJ2-5,-
CASSFRQGARSNQPQHF,TRBV19,TRBJ1-5,-
CASSQGQASYNEQFF,TRBV4-1,TRBJ2-1,-
CASSPGGSYEQYF,TRBV10-2,TRBJ2-7,once
CATSDPRGGNEQFF,TRBV24-1,TRBJ2-1,-
CASSLEPYPVRARDTQYF,TRBV11-2,TRBJ2-5,-
CASSSLAGQYNEQFF,TRBV7-9,TRBJ2-1,-
CASSVDRGGLKNEQFF,TRBV2,TRBJ2-1,-
CASSPPRGFANQPQHF,TRBV7-9,TRBJ1-5,-
CASSGGESTDTQYF,TRBV7-3,TRBJ2-3,-
CASSQGQGRETQYF,TRBV4-3,TRBJ2-5,-
CASNRGGSYNEQFF,TRBV5-4,TRBJ2-1,-
CASSFADTQYF,TRBV12-3/TRBV12-4,TRBJ2-3,-
CASSPGRGSGYGYTF,TRBV4-1,TRBJ1-2,-
CSASLPRGAANSPLHF,TRBV20-1,TRBJ1-6,-
CASSQGSGLATF,TRBV4-3,TRBJ1-2,-
CATGDRRGNQPQHF,TRBV24-1,TRBJ1-5,few
CASSQDSTADNEKLFF,TRBV3-1/TRBV3-2,TRBJ1-4,-
CASSLGLGRDYNEQFF,TRBV5-1,TRBJ2-1,-
CASSPGTLGEGYTF,TRBV5-1,TRBJ1-2,medium-sized
CASSLDGTGNEQFF,TRBV5-5,TRBJ2-1,-
CASSLGSDNSPLHF,TRBV5-5,TRBJ1-6,-
CASSVALTGGDSPLHF,TRBV9,TRBJ1-6,-
CASSPQGRGAFF,TRBV7-9,TRBJ1-1,-
CASSEDRQETQYF,TRBV2,TRBJ2-5,-